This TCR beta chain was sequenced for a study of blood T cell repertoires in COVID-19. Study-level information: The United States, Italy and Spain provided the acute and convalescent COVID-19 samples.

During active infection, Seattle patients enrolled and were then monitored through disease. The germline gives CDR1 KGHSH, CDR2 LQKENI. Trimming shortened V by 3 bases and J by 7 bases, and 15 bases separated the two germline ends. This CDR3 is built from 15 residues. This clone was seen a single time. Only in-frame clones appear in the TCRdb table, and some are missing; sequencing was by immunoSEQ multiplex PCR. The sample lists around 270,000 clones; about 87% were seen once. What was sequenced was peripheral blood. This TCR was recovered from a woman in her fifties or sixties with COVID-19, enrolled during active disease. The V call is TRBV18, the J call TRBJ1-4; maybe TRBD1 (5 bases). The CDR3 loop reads CASSPGGNRGEKLFF. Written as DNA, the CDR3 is TGTGCCAGCTCACCCGGGGGGAATCGAGGTGAAAAACTGTTTTTT.